Below are 20 T cell receptor beta chains sequenced from a single sample in a study of T-cell reconstitution after alpha-beta-depleted transplantation in children (TCRdb year 2016). To prepare the library, PCR was applied. Sequencing instrument: Illumina HiSeq 2500. Molecular barcoding was employed in the preparation of TCR libraries, with unique molecular identifiers being used to normalize TCRbeta repertoire quantification. The public reads were quality trimmed at Q25 with fastp and then assembled into clones with MiXCR by TCRdb, keeping productive beta chains. Each entry merges the rows of one CDR3 protein and shows their most common DNA and genes. The sample table records under 250,000 distinct CDR3 sequences; about a sixth of these occur just once. 35% to 50% of the sample is taken by the ten largest. This specimen's treatment or condition label, per the study, means: allogeneic hematopoietic cell transplantation with graft depleted of TCRalphabeta T cells and CD19 B cells.

Here the sequenced sample was PBMCs, mostly from graft donor cells, taken 360 days after TCRalphabeta/CD19-depleted stem cell transplant. The origin of the receptors is a male patient aged 2 to 10 who had a stem cell transplant for acute lymphoblastic leukemia, so the T cells may come from the graft donor.

This clonotype has only a few counts. The chain carries TRBV7-2 and TRBJ1-1, with D tentatively TRBD1 (6 bases). V lost 2 bases and J 4 bases, leaving 11 bases between the germline ends. Per the germline V gene, CDR1 is SGHTA and CDR2 is FQGNSA. The CDR3 consists of 14 residues. The CDR3 sequence: CASSLMGASTEAFF. The DNA of the CDR3 is TGTGCCAGCAGCTTAATGGGGGCGAGCACTGAAGCTTTCTTT.

The chain has TRBV2 and TRBJ2-3; perhaps TRBD2 as D (6 bases). This CDR3 contains 15 residues. V lost 6 bases to trimming and J lost 2 bases, with 15 bases between them. The germline CDR1 and CDR2 sequences are SNHLY and FYNNEI. CDR3 loop: CASRREGLITDTQYF. CDR3 DNA sequence: TGTGCCAGCAGGCGAGAGGGACTTATCACAGATACGCAGTATTTT.

The chain employs TRBV5-1 and TRBJ2-7; TRBD1 might be the D (6 bases). CDR1 is SGHRS, CDR2 YFSETQ, per germline. This CDR3 has 16 amino acids. The germline V and J ends were trimmed by 2 bases and 0 bases, with 15 bases remaining between them. The chain's CDR3 is CASSFDRQIFSYEQYF. For the CDR3, the DNA is TGCGCCAGCAGCTTTGACAGGCAAATCTTCTCCTACGAGCAGTACTTC.

V and J are TRBV5-4 and TRBJ2-3; D is unresolved. Trimming pared 4 bases from V and 7 bases from J, leaving 10 bases between. This CDR3 comprises 12 residues. CDR1 and CDR2 (germline): SGHNT, YYREEE (reference sequence). The CDR3 is CASSADQNTQYF. For the CDR3, the DNA is TGTGCCAGCAGCGCGGACCAAAATACGCAGTATTTT.

This clonotype was observed a handful of times. The gene calls are TRBV11-2 and TRBJ2-5; a weak D match, TRBD2 (6 bases). V gave up 3 bases and J gave up 5 bases, with 7 bases separating them. The CDR3 covers 12 residues. Germline V gene lookup returns CDR1 SGHAT and CDR2 FQNNGV. CDR3 in amino acids: CASSFRGETQYF. CDR3 in DNA: TGTGCCAGCAGCTTCCGGGGGGAGACCCAGTACTTC. The entire variable domain, with the rest obtained from reference TRBV11-2 and TRBJ2-5, is as follows: EAGVAQSPRYKIIEKRQSVAFWCNPISGHATLYWYQQILGQGPKLLIQFQNNGVVDDSQLPKDRFSAERLKGVDSTLKIQPAKLEDSAVYLCASSFRGETQYFGPGTRLLVL.

The CDR3 DNA sequence: TGTGCCAGCAGTTTATGGGGGGCGCCCGGGCATGAGCAGTTCTTC. It is translated as CASSLWGAPGHEQFF. The J gene is TRBJ2-1, the V gene TRBV12-3 or TRBV12-4; D is tentatively TRBD1 or TRBD2 (6 bases each). The CDR3 is made up of 15 amino acids. V was cut by 2 bases and J by 8 bases, with 16 bases left in between.

This chain connects TRBV5-1 to TRBJ2-6, with a possible D match to TRBD2 (6 bases). The V end was cut by 0 bases, the J end by 3 bases, with 13 bases between. This CDR3 contains 17 residues. Germline CDR1 reads SGHRS; CDR2 reads YFSETQ. The CDR3 nucleotides read TGCGCCAGCAGCTTGGGGGGGGTAACGGATGGGGCCAACGTCCTGACTTTC. It codes for CASSLGGVTDGANVLTF.

This clonotype was observed a handful of times. The chain is built from TRBV18 and TRBJ1-5, with 12 bases fitting TRBD1. V gave up 2 bases and J gave up 2 bases; unmatched junction bases: 10. Germline V CDR1 and CDR2: KGHSH, LQKENI. This CDR3 contains 19 residues. The CDR3 region has the DNA TGTGCCAGCTCACCATCAGTAGGGACAGGGGGCGCCGGCAATCAGCCCCAGCATTTT. Translated: CASSPSVGTGGAGNQPQHF.

The V and J genes are TRBV7-9 and TRBJ2-7, with 7 bases that match TRBD1. Germline V gene data show CDR1 as SEHNR and CDR2 as FQNEAQ (reference sequence). After removal of 5 bases from V and 2 bases from J, the junction contained 6 bases not matched to a gene. The CDR3 totals 14 residues. The CDR3 region has the DNA TGTGCCAGCAGCAAACAGGGGACCACCTACGAGCAGTACTTC. This codes for CASSKQGTTYEQYF.

This clonotype occurred a few times. The chain carries TRBV7-2 and TRBJ2-1, with TRBD2 as a possible D gene (6 bases). CDR1 SGHTA and CDR2 FQGNSA come from the germline V gene. Trimming removed 10 bases at V and 9 bases at J, with 13 bases between. This CDR3 has 11 amino acids. The CDR3 region has the DNA TGTGCCACCAACTCCGGGGGTGAGCAGTTCTTC. Encoded protein: CATNSGGEQFF.

In its sample, this clonotype was seen many times. V usage is TRBV6-2 or TRBV6-3 and J usage is TRBJ2-3, with D uncertain. The germline V and J ends were trimmed by 5 bases and 4 bases, with 7 bases remaining between them. The CDR3 has 12 residues. The germline V gene has CDR1 MNHEY and CDR2 SVGEGT. CDR3 in amino acids: CASSPTSDTQYF. In DNA, the CDR3 is TGTGCCAGCAGTCCGACTTCAGATACGCAGTATTTT.

The genes are TRBV7-2 and TRBJ2-5; a weak D match, TRBD2 (7 bases). Germline values: CDR1 SGHTA, CDR2 FQGNSA. V lost 4 bases and J lost 4, with 13 bases in between. The CDR3 has 14 amino acids. In nucleotides, the CDR3 is TGTGCCAGCAGCTGGGGGGGAGGGGGAGAGACCCAGTACTTC. It is translated as CASSWGGGGETQYF.

Only a few counts were recorded for this clonotype. The chain carries TRBV7-6 and TRBJ2-5; a possible D gene is TRBD2 (6 bases). Germline CDR1 is SGHVS and CDR2 is FNYEAQ. The CDR3 consists of 14 residues. V lost 1 base and J 5 bases, leaving 11 bases between the germline ends. The CDR3 region has the DNA TGTGCCAGCAGCTTAGTGCGGGGTGGGGAGACCCAGTACTTC. It encodes CASSLVRGGETQYF.

In regard to this clonotype: At one boundary the junction diverges from the germline segment, which might be a read error. The rearrangement uses TRBV7-9 and TRBJ1-2; no clear D gene. Germline assignment: CDR1 SEHNR and CDR2 FQNEAQ (reference sequence). The CDR3 length is 8 residues. This CDR3 is CASSLPDF. CDR3 nucleotides: TGTGCCAGCAGCCTGCCGGACTTC.

J is TRBJ1-4 and V is TRBV7-8, with 9 positions matching TRBD1. There are 16 residues in the CDR3. The V segment lost 5 bases and the J segment 7 bases; nucleotides outside the gene matches: 11. Germline CDR1 is SGHVS and CDR2 is FQNEAQ. The DNA of the CDR3 is TGTGCCAGCAGCAAAGGACCCGGGACAGGGAGTGAAAAACTGTTTTTT. Translation: CASSKGPGTGSEKLFF. The whole variable domain, remainder taken from reference TRBV7-8 and TRBJ1-4, is GAGVSQSPRYKVAKRGQDVALRCDPISGHVSLFWYQQALGQGPEFLTYFQNEAQLDKSGLPSDRFFAERPEGSVSTLKIQRTQQEDSAVYLCASSKGPGTGSEKLFFGSGTQLSVL.

The V gene is TRBV12-3 or TRBV12-4, the J gene TRBJ2-7, with TRBD2 matching 7 bases. The J segment lost 0 bases and the V segment lost 10 bases, leaving 6 bases of the junction unmatched. This CDR3 has 13 amino acids. The CDR3 sequence is CATLGGSSYEQYF. The CDR3 coding sequence is TGTGCCACCCTGGGGGGGAGCTCCTACGAGCAGTACTTC.

The chain is built from TRBV12-3 or TRBV12-4 and TRBJ2-1; 11 nucleotides match TRBD2. The CDR3 covers 14 residues. V shed 9 bases and J 9 bases; nucleotides not matched to a gene: 10. The CDR3 bases are TGTGCCAGTTTGTTTAGCGGGGGGGCCGGTGAGCAGTTCTTC. Translation: CASLFSGGAGEQFF.

This chain uses TRBV6-1 with TRBJ2-3, with 9 positions matching TRBD2. V gave up 5 bases and J gave up 0 bases; unmatched junction bases: 6. In germline, CDR1 is MNHNS, CDR2 SASEGT. The length of the CDR3 is 16 residues. In DNA form, the CDR3 reads TGTGCCAGCAGTCGCTCTAGCGGGGCTAGCACAGATACGCAGTATTTT. It codes for CASSRSSGASTDTQYF.

This clonotype was counted only a few times. The chain is built from TRBV20-1 and TRBJ2-5; 8 bases line up with TRBD2. V was clipped by 7 bases and J by 2 bases; unmatched bases: 12. Germline V gene sequence: CDR1 DFQATT, CDR2 SNEGSKA (reference sequence). The CDR3 contains 15 residues. Here the CDR3 reads CSVLASGLGQETQYF. Written as DNA, the CDR3 is TGCAGTGTGCTGGCTAGCGGGCTCGGGCAAGAGACCCAGTACTTC.

This clonotype was seen only a few times. The J gene is TRBJ2-7, the V gene TRBV19; 7 bases align to TRBD1. CDR1 is LNHDA and CDR2 is SQIVND in the germline V gene (reference sequence). The CDR3 totals 13 residues. Trimming cost V 6 bases and J 0 bases; bases outside gene matches: 2. This CDR3 reads CASRDRSSYEQYF. The CDR3, as DNA: TGTGCCAGTAGGGACAGGAGCTCCTACGAGCAGTACTTC. The variable domain in full, with the rest retrieved from reference TRBV19 and TRBJ2-7, is DGGITQSPKYLFRKEGQNVTLSCEQNLNHDAMYWYRQDPGQGLRLIYYSQIVNDFQKGDIAEGYSVSREKKESFPLTVTSAQKNPTAFYLCASRDRSSYEQYFGPGTRLTVT.